This TCR beta chain was documented in a study of CD8 T cells in Susac syndrome. Whole-study results and caveats: The study conceded that relatively few individuals underwent its TCR sequencing and HLA analysis.

To note about this clonotype: The antigen is unknown.

It was treatment-naive patients with stable or active relapsing-remitting disease who made up the multiple sclerosis controls. While CD8+ and CD4+ T cells were isolated negatively, TEMRA cells were enriched by FACS. The authors reverse transcribed 0.5 to 1 ug RNA with random hexamers. TCRdb called the immunoSEQ multiplex PCR reads again in MiXCR, with one record for every CDR3 protein. The sample includes approximately 220,000 distinct CDR3 sequences, more than 85% seen only once; the top ten take around 0.13%. Germline V gene sequence: CDR1 SEHNR, CDR2 FQNEAQ (reference sequence). With 2 bases removed from V and 0 bases from J, the gap between germline ends came to 8 bases. The CDR3 is 14 residues long.

The TCR sequence derives from a human donor with multiple sclerosis. Sequences were obtained from CD8+ T cells from PBMCs. The rearrangement links TRBV7-9 to TRBJ2-7; D unresolved. The CDR3 DNA follows: TGTGCCAGCAGCTTACAGGAGAGCTCCTACGAGCAGTACTTC. This translates into CASSLQESSYEQYF. Full variable domain (rest looked up from reference TRBV7-9 and TRBJ2-7): DTGVSQNPRHKITKRGQNVTFRCDPISEHNRLYWYRQTLGQGPEFLTYFQNEAQLEKSRLLSDRFSAERPKGSFSTLEIQRTEQGDSAMYLCASSLQESSYEQYFGPGTRLTVT.